Listed below are T cell receptor beta chains from one sample, sequenced in a study of cytomegalovirus exposure and HLA in healthy donors. The method was immunoSEQ multiplex PCR; TCRdb's version includes in-frame clones alone and lacks a portion of them. Here the sample spans 350,000 or so clones, 86% being singletons. The sequenced material came from PBMCs. The source of these receptors is a woman between 18 and 30 years old in good health and CMV-seronegative. CDR3s include the opening cysteine and the closing phenylalanine or tryptophan. Each record gives: clone size, V gene, D gene, J gene, CDR3 DNA, CDR3 protein. D genes are given only for firm matches. Clone size appears in some rows only: once, few, many, or a class for an expanded clone.

.,TRBV25-1,.,TRBJ2-2,TGTGCCAGCAGTGAATTAGGGGTGGAGCTGTTTTTT,CASSELGVELFF
.,TRBV7-8,.,TRBJ1-5,TGTGCCAGCAGCTTGCAGGGTGAATTGGATCAGCCCCAGCATTTT,CASSLQGELDQPQHF
.,TRBV6-5,.,TRBJ2-3,TGTGCCAGCACCAAGGGACTTCTAGATACGCAGTATTTT,CASTKGLLDTQYF
once,TRBV5-6,TRBD1,TRBJ1-5,TGTGCCAGCTCCCGTGGCTCGGGACAGGGGGTCAATCAGCCCCAGCATTTT,CASSRGSGQGVNQPQHF
.,TRBV7-2,.,TRBJ2-5,TGTGCCAGCAGCTTAGCCGGGCAGAGCGGGGAGACCCAGTACTTC,CASSLAGQSGETQYF
.,TRBV5-1,.,TRBJ1-2,TGCGCCAGCAGCCACGACCCACAGGGTAGTGGCTACACCTTC,CASSHDPQGSGYTF
.,TRBV28,TRBD1,TRBJ2-3,TGTGCCAGCAGTTTATCTGGACAGGGGGCGGGTACGCAGTATTTT,CASSLSGQGAGTQYF
.,TRBV28,TRBD1,TRBJ1-4,TGTGCCAGCAGTCCCGGACAGGTCGGCGAAAAACTGTTTTTT,CASSPGQVGEKLFF
.,TRBV7-8,.,TRBJ2-7,TGTGCCAGCAGTCCCGGAGGGGCTTTCGACTTC,CASSPGGAFDF
.,TRBV5-5,TRBD2,TRBJ2-7,TGTGCCAGCAGCCAGAGGTACAGGGAAACTAGCGGGTCCTCCTACGAGCAGTACTTC,CASSQRYRETSGSSYEQYF
.,TRBV7-9,.,TRBJ1-2,TGTGCCAGCAGCTTTTATCAAGCAGGCGGCTACACCTTC,CASSFYQAGGYTF
.,TRBV5-4,TRBD2,TRBJ2-1,TGTGCCAGCAGCGAAACGCGGGAGAGGCTTTACAATGAGCAGTTCTTC,CASSETRERLYNEQFF
few,TRBV6-5,TRBD1,TRBJ2-7,TGTGCCAGCAGCGTGACAGGGCGCTCCTACGAGCAGTACTTC,CASSVTGRSYEQYF
.,TRBV29-1,TRBD1,TRBJ1-5,TGCAGCGCCGGGACAGGGGCCTATCAGCCCCAGCATTTT,CSAGTGAYQPQHF
.,TRBV9,TRBD2,TRBJ2-2,TGTGCCAGCAGCGTAGGTCTAGGGACTAGCGAAACCGGGGAGCTGTTTTTT,CASSVGLGTSETGELFF
.,TRBV2,.,TRBJ1-3,TGTGCCAGCACCCGGGAGACAGAGGGAAACACCATATATTTT,CASTRETEGNTIYF
.,TRBV9,TRBD1,TRBJ2-7,TGTGCCAGCAGCGGGGCCGGGACAGATTACGAGCAGTACTTC,CASSGAGTDYEQYF
.,TRBV7-8,TRBD1,TRBJ1-2,TGTGCCAGCAGCTCGACAGGGGACGGCTACACCTTC,CASSSTGDGYTF
.,TRBV7-8,TRBD2,TRBJ2-3,TGTGCCAGCAGCCCTCTTAGCGGGAGGGACACAGATACGCAGTATTTT,CASSPLSGRDTDTQYF
.,TRBV10-3,TRBD1,TRBJ2-3,TGTGCCATTCGGGACAGGGTCGAAGATACGCAGTATTTT,CAIRDRVEDTQYF
.,TRBV5-1,TRBD1,TRBJ2-7,TGCGCCAGCAGCTGGGGACAGACCTACGAGCAGTACTTC,CASSWGQTYEQYF
.,TRBV25-1,TRBD2,TRBJ2-1,TGTGCCAGCAGTGCCTTGACTAGCGGGGATATTATCGGAAATGAGCAGTTCTTC,CASSALTSGDIIGNEQFF
few,TRBV19,.,TRBJ2-5,TGTGCCAGTAGTATGGTCGGAGAAGCGACCCAGTACTTC,CASSMVGEATQYF
once,TRBV7-2,TRBD2,TRBJ2-7,TGTGCCAGCAGCGGGGGACTAGCGGGGCCCATATCGGGGAGATACGAGCAGTACTTC,CASSGGLAGPISGRYEQYF
.,TRBV28,.,TRBJ1-4,TGTGCCAGCAGTTTGGAGACCCTCCATGAAAAACTGTTTTTT,CASSLETLHEKLFF
few,TRBV19,TRBD1,TRBJ1-3,TGTGCCAGTAGTACACAGGGGGCTGGAAACACCATATATTTT,CASSTQGAGNTIYF
once,TRBV7-2,.,TRBJ2-7,TGTGCCAGCAGCCAGGGGAGGGGGGCTTTCGAGCAGTACTTC,CASSQGRGAFEQYF
.,TRBV4-3,.,TRBJ1-1,TGCGCCAGCAGCTCTAGGTTGAACACTGAAGCTTTCTTT,CASSSRLNTEAFF
.,TRBV14,.,TRBJ2-1,TGTGCCAGCAGCCAAGGCCTCCCTAGCTCCTACAATGAGCAGTTCTTC,CASSQGLPSSYNEQFF
.,TRBV25-1,.,TRBJ2-3,TGTGCCAGCAGTGACATCACAGATACGCAGTATTTT,CASSDITDTQYF
.,TRBV5-1,.,TRBJ2-7,TGCGCCAGCAGCTTGACAGGGTCTCCCTCCTACGAGCAGTACTTC,CASSLTGSPSYEQYF
.,TRBV6-5,TRBD2,TRBJ2-3,TGTGCCAGCAGTTACCCGGGGGGGACTAGCACAGATACGCAGTATTTT,CASSYPGGTSTDTQYF
.,TRBV5-6,.,TRBJ2-7,TGTGCCAGCAGCTTGGGGCCCCTGTACGAGCAGTACTTC,CASSLGPLYEQYF
.,TRBV7-9,.,TRBJ2-7,TGTGCCAGCAGCTCCCTCGGGGAGCAGTACTTC,CASSSLGEQYF
.,TRBV2,TRBD2,TRBJ2-1,TGTGCCAGTGAGGGGCTGGGACTAGCGGGAGGGAGCTCCTACAATGAGCAGTTCTTC,CASEGLGLAGGSSYNEQFF